This TCR beta chain was sequenced during a study of T cell repertoires in cytomegalovirus infection. The wider study: Both CMV infection and a matching HLA type were indicated by public TCR beta signatures. Study findings and constraints: Carriers of CMV and the relevant HLA type were discriminated by public TCR beta frequency. Clonotypes of TCR beta that were HLA-C-restricted and CMV-specific dominated the ex vivo response.

The germline CDR1 and CDR2 sequences are LGHNA and YNFKEQ. The V end was cut by 1 base, the J end by 0 bases, with 13 bases between. The CDR3 is 16 amino acids. MiXCR, applied by TCRdb to the reads, yields one record per CDR3 protein. The profile shows fewer than 550,000 distinct CDR3 sequences, approximately 15% of them singletons. This clonotype appeared many times. Its antigen is currently unknown. The chain recombines TRBV4-2 with TRBJ2-7; D may be TRBD2 (6 bases). The source of this sequence is a human donor in good health (CMV status not recorded). Some clones in this sample may be carry-over from other donors' samples. Specimen: CD8+ T cells from PBMCs. The CDR3 nucleotides read TGTGCCAGCAGCCAAGTAGGTGGGGGGAGCTCCTACGAGCAGTACTTC. Residues: CASSQVGGGSSYEQYF.